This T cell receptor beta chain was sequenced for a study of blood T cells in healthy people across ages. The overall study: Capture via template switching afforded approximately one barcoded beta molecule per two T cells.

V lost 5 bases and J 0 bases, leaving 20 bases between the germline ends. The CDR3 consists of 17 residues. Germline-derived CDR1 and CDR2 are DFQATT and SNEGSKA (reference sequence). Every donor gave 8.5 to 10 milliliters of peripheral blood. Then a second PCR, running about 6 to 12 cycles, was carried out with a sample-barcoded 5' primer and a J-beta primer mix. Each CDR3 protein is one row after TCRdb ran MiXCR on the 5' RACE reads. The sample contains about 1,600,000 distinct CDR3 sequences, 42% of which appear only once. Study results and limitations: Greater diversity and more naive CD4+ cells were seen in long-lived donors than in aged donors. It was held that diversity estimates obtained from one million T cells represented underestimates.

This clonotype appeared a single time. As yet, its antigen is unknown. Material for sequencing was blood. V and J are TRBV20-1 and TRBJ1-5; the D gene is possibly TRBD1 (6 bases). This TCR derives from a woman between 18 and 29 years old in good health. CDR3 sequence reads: CSAYAQGSFYSNQPQHF. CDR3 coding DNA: TGCAGTGCTTATGCACAGGGCAGTTTTTATAGCAATCAGCCCCAGCATTTT.